This TCR beta chain was profiled in a study of cytomegalovirus exposure and HLA in healthy donors (dated by TCRdb to between 2016 and 2019). About the study as a whole: An earlier analysis of roughly 500 of the donors reported 250 to 300 Gb of sequence data and 117 million unique TCR beta sequences obtained from around 180 million T cells. A later genetic analysis used genome-wide SNP genotypes for about three fifths of the roughly 700 donors, treating that subset as a discovery cohort. All discovery cohort repertoires had been generated on a single sequencing platform. The study profiled the T cell repertoires of under 700 subjects by immunosequencing and related them to cytomegalovirus serostatus. The aim of the study was to test whether cataloging public T cell receptors could identify signatures of past pathogen exposure. To predict cytomegalovirus infection status, the study combined high-throughput TCR immunosequencing, statistical association of individual TCRs with disease status, and machine learning. A later analysis re-examined previously published TCR beta repertoires from around 670 donors and added high-resolution HLA genotyping to investigate patterns of TCR occurrence. Of the roughly 430 genotyped donors, roughly 80% fell in the genetic ancestry cluster associated with self-reported Caucasian donors. An earlier analysis of 587 of the donors applied high-throughput TCR beta sequencing to assess whether each TCR beta V gene segment acted as functional or pseudogenic. Among about 360 genotyped donors of the cohort, an average of approximately 240,000 unique TCR beta nucleotide sequences were sequenced per donor, approximately 20% of them non-productive. Rather than using new phenotypic data, the later analysis identified candidate immune exposures from TCR beta sequences and from how often those sequences occurred across donors. Alongside the repertoire data, information on donor age, sex, ethnicity and CMV serostatus was compiled. Typing coverage differed by locus: A, B, C, DRB1 and DQB1 were typed in roughly 620-640 donors, DQA1 in 522, DPA1 in around 600, and DPB1 in 400 to 490. HLA typing covered class I and class II loci at four-digit resolution. An early release covering roughly 580 HLA-typed donors comprised approximately 290 gigabases of sequencing data and around 86 million unique TCR sequences. Roughly 5 DR-DQ haplotypes were handled as single units for association and clustering, since linkage in the cohort was strong. A separate validation cohort of about 110 different subjects was used in addition to the 666-subject first cohort. Broad study findings and their caveats: Immune exposure information for the cohort was limited to CMV serostatus. Compared with the roughly 670-donor mean, donors in an Asian-associated ancestry cluster had fewer N-insertions in productive TCRs, according to a later genetic analysis. A cluster of highly shared sequence variants was judged likely to be a technical artifact of the sequencing pipeline. Compared with equally common non-associated chains, HLA-associated TCR beta chains in a later analysis were more clonally expanded and had lower generation probabilities. Several of the top co-occurrence clusters appeared to be linked to parvovirus B19, influenza, CMV and Epstein-Barr virus, according to a later analysis. Across donors, most TCR sequences were observed very rarely, whereas some public TCRs were present in many individuals. Broadly in line with IMGT annotations, most TCR beta V segments showed up in productive rearrangements about 90% or about 30% of the time in an earlier analysis of several hundred of the donors. The classifier was reported to diagnose cytomegalovirus status with high specificity and sensitivity in both the original cohort and the validation cohort. Because HLA typing was unavailable for some donors at each locus, only the typed subset was used in association tests. The study gave a list of about 160 TCR beta chains associated with cytomegalovirus. A later genetic analysis associated a missense DCLRE1C variant with V-gene and J-gene trimming of TCR beta chains, and an independent cohort replicated the association. The authors suggested that the approach could potentially be generalized to other disease states and immunological phenotypes. Because counts were too low, seventeen rarely observed V segments, including chromosome 9 orphons, were left out of the earlier analysis of 500 to 650 of the donors. Only TCR beta chains were sequenced in this cohort, and the absence of alpha or paired-chain data limited detectable features. Sequencing depth was assumed to be roughly uniform across donors in the presence/absence analyses, though that assumption may not hold. Correlated functional status among segregating V segments might be attributable to linkage disequilibrium, but an unknown experimental factor could not be ruled out. A later analysis associated 15,000 or so TCR beta sequences with specific HLA alleles at a false discovery rate of 0.05. Some IMGT-functional V segments, including TRBV6-2 and TRBV6-3, could not be told apart with the 87-base-pair reads, so those segments were excluded. Strong co-occurrence of HLA alleles, especially DR and DQ, made assigning TCR associations to individual alleles difficult. A further reported finding was that TCR beta sequences accurately predicted the HLA-A and HLA-B alleles for most subjects in the first cohort. According to a later analysis, TCR association rates differed among HLA loci, with DRB1 alleles showing the most associated TCRs and HLA-C alleles showing the fewest. In a later analysis, most CMV-associated TCR beta chains were found to appear HLA-restricted, with HLA associations seemingly driven largely by CMV exposure. In vitro tests confirmed that a few of the cytomegalovirus-associated TCR beta chains recognize cytomegalovirus antigens.

For CDR1 and CDR2, the germline V gene lists MNHEY and SVGAGI. Inclusive of the bounding cysteine and phenylalanine, the CDR3 is 16 residues long. Kept here is only the CDR3 DNA, which spans 48 bases and is read in frame from base 1. The cohort comprised more than 550 healthy bone marrow donors. Cohort members were all nominally healthy when sampled, although unrecorded immune exposures were likely present. The donor was CMV seropositive and was included in the group of 289 seropositive cohort members. A peripheral blood sample was provided by each donor, and peripheral blood mononuclear cells were used for TCR beta sequencing. Genomic DNA was extracted from the blood cell samples with the Qiagen DNeasy Blood Extraction Kit. Concerning this clone: The antigen it recognizes is unknown. Sequence at one end of the junction differs from germline and may be a read error.

Library method: the immunoSEQ multiplex PCR assay. The multiplex PCR relied on a mix of 60 forward primers for TCR Vbeta segments and 13 reverse primers for TCR Jbeta segments. The CDR3 region of rearranged TCR beta genes was amplified from genomic DNA with a multiplex PCR assay. On the Illumina HiSeq System, the amplified TCR beta libraries were sequenced as 87-base-pair reads. The authors' pipeline ran thus. A later analysis tallied approximately 87 million unique TCR beta chains across the approximately 670 repertoires, and some 10 million of those chains were shared by two or more donors. A nearest-neighbor algorithm error-corrected the raw reads and collapsed the reads into unique sequences, merging closely related sequences to remove PCR and sequencing errors. V, D and J gene segments were assigned by aligning CDR3 sequences to IMGT reference sequences. For a sequence to be retained, a match of at least six nucleotides to both a V gene segment and a J gene segment was required. A rearrangement counted as productive if the CDR3 had no stop codons and remained in frame with V and J, and every other rearrangement counted as non-productive. CDR3 was defined according to IMGT convention as the region running from the second conserved V-encoded cysteine to the conserved J-encoded phenylalanine. The earlier analysis of about 620 of the donors excluded sequences that lacked an unambiguous match to a single V gene segment. An earlier analysis of about 600 of the donors called V segments functional above 56.7% productive rearrangements and segregating when the between-donor standard deviation exceeded 5%. A statistical classification framework was built to diagnose cytomegalovirus status from the catalog of TCR beta chain sequences. In a later analysis, TCR nucleotide sequences were compared against IMGT/GENE-DB human TR gene sequences so that V and J genes could be assigned. In a later analysis, CDR3 sequences and most-parsimonious VDJ recombination scenarios were assigned using the TCRdist pipeline. In a later analysis, each TCR beta chain was defined by its CDR3 amino acid sequence together with its V-gene family, and reads lacking a unique V-gene family were excluded. A later analysis removed 592 highly shared, low-generation-probability nucleotide sequences to deal with suspected cross-contamination and a sequencing artifact. In a later analysis, a clonal expansion index for each public chain was calculated from normalized within-repertoire ranks of inferred template counts. In a later analysis, generation probabilities were computed using a VDJ recombination model fitted to out-of-frame rearrangements, and the results were checked against IGoR. In a later analysis, TCR-TCR, TCR-HLA and TCR-CMV co-occurrence was scored with hypergeometric tests, and a repertoire-size bias correction was applied to TCR pairs. False discovery rates were estimated in a later analysis by permuting HLA or CMV assignments 20 times. In a later analysis, co-occurring TCRs were grouped with DBSCAN, and TCRdist sequence similarity was added when clustering was performed within HLA-allele-positive subsets. Repertoires with fewer than 30,000 or more than 120,000 public chains, plus five repertoires with anomalous nucleotide sharing, were excluded from co-occurrence clustering. The immuneACCESS repertoire file appears here via TCRdb, limited to in-frame rearrangements. These files lack a portion of the clones; in checked studies, under half of the deficit traces to unresolved V genes, and the cause of the others is not known. The DNA gave D and trimming, while V, J and clone size come from that table. The sample table contains 80,000 to 130,000 clones; only one count was recorded for 65% to 75% of them. In total, the top ten clones hold approximately 4.8% of the sample.

The chain is made from TRBV6-5 and TRBJ1-3; perhaps TRBD1 is the D gene, with 6 bases matching. The clonotype comes from a woman younger than 30 in good health and CMV-seropositive. Source material: PBMCs. The bases read TGTGCCAGCAGTAACTCCGGGACACTCTCTGGAAACACCATATATTTT. Translated, it reads CASSNSGTLSGNTIYF.